The present TCR beta chain was sequenced within a study of cytomegalovirus exposure and HLA in healthy donors. On this clone: What it binds is unknown.

Study results and limitations: Investigators reported fewer than 200 TCR beta chains as tied to cytomegalovirus. Immune exposure was documented only through CMV serostatus.

Germline CDR1 is MGHDK and CDR2 is SYGVNS. This CDR3 has 14 amino acids. The V end lost 3 bases, the J end lost 3 bases, and 11 bases lay between the germline ends. PCR primers comprised 60 Vbeta and 13 Jbeta primers. The table came from immunoSEQ multiplex PCR; TCRdb's copy has only in-frame clones and leaves some out. Seen here are more than 150,000 clones, roughly 77% observed once, and the top ten hold around 1.9%. Sequencing was performed on PBMCs. The sequence was collected from a young woman in good health and CMV-seronegative. The rearrangement links TRBV25-1 to TRBJ1-2; a weak D match, TRBD1 (5 bases). CDR3 DNA sequence: TGTGCCAGCAGTGACAGGGTCCCTTACTATGGCTACACCTTC. Translation gives CASSDRVPYYGYTF.